This T cell receptor (beta chain) appears in the sequencing data of a study of OX40 agonist ivuxolimab in advanced cancers. Study overall: Ivuxolimab is an agonistic anti-OX40 (CD134) antibody, and patients were treated with it. Patients achieving partial responses numbered three: one hepatocellular carcinoma case and two cutaneous melanoma cases.

About this clone itself: As yet, its antigen is unknown.

Study-wide points: Low normalized T-cell clonal expansion was additionally recorded for some nonresponders.

Looked up from germline, CDR1 is SGHDT and CDR2 is YYEEEE. Trimming removed 7 bases from V and 1 base from J; junction bases left unmatched: 7. The length of the CDR3 is 15 residues. Autoimmune disease history or systemic immunosuppression led to patients being barred. Sequencing was performed with immunoSEQ multiplex PCR; in TCRdb, only in-frame clones are kept and a portion is missing. The sample lists over 60,000 clones, 84% seen once, with around 2.1% in the top ten. This TCR came from an adult with an advanced solid tumor such as melanoma, head and neck, liver or kidney cancer. V usage is TRBV5-6 and J usage is TRBJ2-5; 10 nucleotides agree with TRBD1. The sample was CD4+ or CD8+ T cells sorted from blood, taken in a trial of the OX40 agonist ivuxolimab. The CDR3 DNA is TGTGCCAGCTGTCTGACAGGGGGCGTCCAAGAGACCCAGTACTTC. This codes for CASCLTGGVQETQYF.